The present TCR beta chain was sequenced within a study of control samples from healthy donors and cancer patients. TCRdb's table, derived via immunoSEQ multiplex PCR, lists solely in-frame clones and lacks some. The profile shows roughly 130,000 clones, 90% of them singletons. The clonotype was recovered from a man between 18 and 35 years old in good health. Material: blood.

The CDR3 here is CASSQSAGGPWETQYF. CDR3 DNA: TGCGCCAGCAGCCAATCAGCGGGAGGGCCATGGGAGACCCAGTACTTC. J is TRBJ2-5 and V is TRBV4-3; 10 bases agree with TRBD2. Germline loops: CDR1 LGHNA, CDR2 YSLEER. Trimming cost V 2 bases and J 5 bases; bases outside gene matches: 8. The CDR3 extends over 16 amino acids.